This TCR beta chain is drawn from a study of blood T cell repertoires in COVID-19. Looking at the study overall: COVID-19 samples from acute and convalescent phases originated in the United States, Italy and Spain. PBMCs, B-cell-depleted T cells, or T cells were the source of the cDNA or gDNA that made up the material.

Participants spanned ages about 18 to 95 years and resided in roughly 26 US areas. Participants reported their clinical history, and cohort assignment relied on those reports. Trimming pared 3 bases from V and 8 bases from J, leaving 13 bases between. Germline values: CDR1 GTSNPN, CDR2 SVGIG (reference sequence). The CDR3 loop spans 12 amino acids. The data were produced by immunoSEQ multiplex PCR, yet TCRdb's version contains in-frame clones alone and is incomplete. Altogether some 200,000 clones are present, around four fifths being singletons, with the ten largest covering about 5.3%. The clonotype comes from a woman in her forties or fifties who had been exposed to COVID-19. Sequencing input: PBMCs or T cells enriched from blood (not recorded which). This chain links TRBV30 with TRBJ1-2; D unresolved. Here the CDR3 reads CAWREDLGGYTF. The DNA of the CDR3 is TGTGCCTGGAGGGAGGACCTGGGAGGCTACACCTTC.